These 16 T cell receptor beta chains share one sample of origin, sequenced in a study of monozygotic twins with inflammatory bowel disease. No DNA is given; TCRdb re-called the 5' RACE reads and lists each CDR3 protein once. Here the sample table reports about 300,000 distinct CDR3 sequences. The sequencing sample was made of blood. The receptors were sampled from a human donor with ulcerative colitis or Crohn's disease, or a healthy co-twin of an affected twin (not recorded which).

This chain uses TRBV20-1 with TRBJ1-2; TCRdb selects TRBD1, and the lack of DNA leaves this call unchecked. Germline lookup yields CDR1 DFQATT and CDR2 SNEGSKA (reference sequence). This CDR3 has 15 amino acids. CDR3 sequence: CSARSLSGGEYGYTF.

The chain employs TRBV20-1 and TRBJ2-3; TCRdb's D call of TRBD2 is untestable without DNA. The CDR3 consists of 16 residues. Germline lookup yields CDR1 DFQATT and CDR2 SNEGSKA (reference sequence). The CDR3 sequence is CSARPTSGNPTDTQYF.

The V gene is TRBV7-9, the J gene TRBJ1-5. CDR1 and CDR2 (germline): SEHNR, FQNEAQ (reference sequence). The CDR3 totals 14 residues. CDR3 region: CASSPALQGWPQHF.

The CDR3 sequence: CASRTGQGDNSPLHF. J is TRBJ1-6 and V is TRBV7-2; TCRdb gives TRBD1 as the D gene, but with no DNA this cannot be confirmed. This CDR3 is 15 amino acids long. Germline V gene data show CDR1 as SGHTA and CDR2 as FQGNSA.

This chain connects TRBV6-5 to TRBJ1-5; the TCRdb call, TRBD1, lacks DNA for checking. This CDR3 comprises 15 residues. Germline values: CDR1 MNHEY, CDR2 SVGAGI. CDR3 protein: CASSTQGTSNQPQHF.

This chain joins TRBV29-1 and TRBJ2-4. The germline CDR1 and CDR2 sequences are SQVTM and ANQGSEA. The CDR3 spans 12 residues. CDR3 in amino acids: CGVEGGSDIQYF.

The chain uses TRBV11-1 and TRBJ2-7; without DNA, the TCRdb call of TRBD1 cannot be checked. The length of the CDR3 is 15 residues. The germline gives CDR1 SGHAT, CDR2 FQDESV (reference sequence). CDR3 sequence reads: CASSGPWAGSYEQYF.

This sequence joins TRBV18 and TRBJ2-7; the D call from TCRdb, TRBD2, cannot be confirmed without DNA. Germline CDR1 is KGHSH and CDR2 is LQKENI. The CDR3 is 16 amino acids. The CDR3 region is CASSPPGSSAVREQYF.

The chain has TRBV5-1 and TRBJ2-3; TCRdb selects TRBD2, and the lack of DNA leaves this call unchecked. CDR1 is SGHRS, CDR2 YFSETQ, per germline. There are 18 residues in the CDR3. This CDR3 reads CASSLTRLAGKSTDTQYF.

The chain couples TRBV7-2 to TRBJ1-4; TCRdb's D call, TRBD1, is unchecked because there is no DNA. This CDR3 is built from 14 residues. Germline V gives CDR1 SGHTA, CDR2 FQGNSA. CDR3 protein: CASSFGVKGEKLFF.

CDR3 amino acids: CASSLGVLVRMTDTQYF. V and J are TRBV5-1 and TRBJ2-3. This CDR3 contains 17 residues. In germline, CDR1 is SGHRS, CDR2 YFSETQ.

The CDR3 reads CASSSQGAQNSPLHF. The rearrangement uses TRBV28 and TRBJ1-6; checking the TCRdb D call of TRBD1 is not possible without DNA. This CDR3 has 15 amino acids. CDR1 is MDHEN and CDR2 is SYDVKM in the germline V gene.

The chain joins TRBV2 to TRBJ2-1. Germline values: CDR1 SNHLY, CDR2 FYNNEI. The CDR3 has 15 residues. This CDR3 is CASRNLQSSYNEQFF.

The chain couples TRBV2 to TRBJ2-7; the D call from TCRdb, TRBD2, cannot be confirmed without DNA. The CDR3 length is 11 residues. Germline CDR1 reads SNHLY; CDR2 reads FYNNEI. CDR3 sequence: CASKAVNEQYF.

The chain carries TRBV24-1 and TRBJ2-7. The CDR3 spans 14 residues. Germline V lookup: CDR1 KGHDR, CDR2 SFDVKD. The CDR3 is CATSEEFTAYEQYF.

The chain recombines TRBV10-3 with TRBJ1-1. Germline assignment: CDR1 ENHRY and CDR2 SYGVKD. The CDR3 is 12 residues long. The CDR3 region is CAISESKIEAFF.